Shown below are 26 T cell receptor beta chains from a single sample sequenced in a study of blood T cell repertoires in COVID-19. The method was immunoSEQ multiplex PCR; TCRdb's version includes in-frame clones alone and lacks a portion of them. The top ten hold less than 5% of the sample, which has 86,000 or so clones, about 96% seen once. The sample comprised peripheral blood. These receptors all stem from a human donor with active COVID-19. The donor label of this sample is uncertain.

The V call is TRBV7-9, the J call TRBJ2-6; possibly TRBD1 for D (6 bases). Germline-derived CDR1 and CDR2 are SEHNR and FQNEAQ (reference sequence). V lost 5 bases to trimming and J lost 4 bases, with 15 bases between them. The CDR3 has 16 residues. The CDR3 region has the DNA TGTGCCAGCAGCAGCGAGGGGGTAAGAGGGGCCAACGTCCTGACTTTC. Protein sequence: CASSSEGVRGANVLTF.

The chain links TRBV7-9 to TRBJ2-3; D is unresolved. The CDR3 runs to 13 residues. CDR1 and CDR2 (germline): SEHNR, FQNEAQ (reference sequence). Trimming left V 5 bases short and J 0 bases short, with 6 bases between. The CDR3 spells CASSLPSTDTQYF. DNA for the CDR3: TGTGCCAGCAGCCTTCCCAGCACAGATACGCAGTATTTT.

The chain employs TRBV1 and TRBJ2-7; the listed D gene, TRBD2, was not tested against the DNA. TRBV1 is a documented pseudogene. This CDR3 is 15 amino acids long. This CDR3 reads CTSSQQTSGAYEQYF. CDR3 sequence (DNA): TGCACCAGCAGCCAACAGACTAGCGGCGCCTACGAGCAGTACTTC.

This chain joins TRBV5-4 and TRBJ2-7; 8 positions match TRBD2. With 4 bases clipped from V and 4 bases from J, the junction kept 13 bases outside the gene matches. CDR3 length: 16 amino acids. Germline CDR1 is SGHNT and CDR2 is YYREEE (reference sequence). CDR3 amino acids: CASSPEGAGARYEQYF. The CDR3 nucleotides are TGTGCCAGCAGCCCGGAGGGAGCGGGAGCCCGGTACGAGCAGTACTTC. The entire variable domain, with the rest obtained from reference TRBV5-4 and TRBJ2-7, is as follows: ETGVTQSPTHLIKTRGQQVTLRCSSQSGHNTVSWYQQALGQGPQFIFQYYREEENGRGNFPPRFSGLQFPNYSSELNVNALELDDSALYLCASSPEGAGARYEQYFGPGTRLTVT.

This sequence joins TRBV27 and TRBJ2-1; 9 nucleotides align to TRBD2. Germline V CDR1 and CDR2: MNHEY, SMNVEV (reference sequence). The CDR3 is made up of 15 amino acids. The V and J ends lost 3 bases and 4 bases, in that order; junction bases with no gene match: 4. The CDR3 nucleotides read TGTGCCAGCAGTTTTACTAGCGGGCGATACAATGAGCAGTTCTTC. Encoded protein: CASSFTSGRYNEQFF.

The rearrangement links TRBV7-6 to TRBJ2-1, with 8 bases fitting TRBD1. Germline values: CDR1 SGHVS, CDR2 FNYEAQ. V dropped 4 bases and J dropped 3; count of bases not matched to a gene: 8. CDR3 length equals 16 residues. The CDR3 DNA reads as TGTGCCAGCAGCTCGAGTGGACAGGGATACTACAATGAGCAGTTCTTC. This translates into CASSSSGQGYYNEQFF.

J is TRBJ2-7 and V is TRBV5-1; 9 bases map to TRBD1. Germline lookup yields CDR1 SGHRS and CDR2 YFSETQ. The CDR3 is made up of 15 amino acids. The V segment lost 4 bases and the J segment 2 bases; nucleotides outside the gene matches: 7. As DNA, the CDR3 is TGCGCCAGCAGCACCCAGGGACAGGGCACCTACGAGCAGTACTTC. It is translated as CASSTQGQGTYEQYF.

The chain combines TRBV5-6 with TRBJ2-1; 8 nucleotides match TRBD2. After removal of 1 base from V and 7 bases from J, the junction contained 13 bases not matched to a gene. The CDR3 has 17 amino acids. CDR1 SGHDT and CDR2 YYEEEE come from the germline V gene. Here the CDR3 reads CASSLFGSGGRRNEQFF. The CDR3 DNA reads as TGTGCCAGCAGCTTGTTCGGGTCGGGCGGGAGGCGAAATGAGCAGTTCTTC.

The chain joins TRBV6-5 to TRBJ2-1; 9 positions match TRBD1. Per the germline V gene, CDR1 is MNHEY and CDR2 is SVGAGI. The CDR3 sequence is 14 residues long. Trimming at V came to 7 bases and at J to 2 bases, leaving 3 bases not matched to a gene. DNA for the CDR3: TGTGCCAGCAAGGGACAGGGAGCCTACAATGAGCAGTTCTTC. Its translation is CASKGQGAYNEQFF.

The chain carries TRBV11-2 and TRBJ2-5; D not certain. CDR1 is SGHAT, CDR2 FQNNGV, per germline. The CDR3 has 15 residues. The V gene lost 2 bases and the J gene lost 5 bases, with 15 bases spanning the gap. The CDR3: CASSLLGSPGETQYF. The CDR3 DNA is TGTGCCAGCAGCTTATTGGGCAGTCCTGGGGAGACCCAGTACTTC.

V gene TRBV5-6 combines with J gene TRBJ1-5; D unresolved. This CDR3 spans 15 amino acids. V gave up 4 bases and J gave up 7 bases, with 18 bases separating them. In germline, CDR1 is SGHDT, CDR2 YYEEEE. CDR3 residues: CASSQNWRSDQPQHF. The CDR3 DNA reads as TGTGCCAGCAGCCAGAATTGGAGGTCGGACCAGCCCCAGCATTTT.

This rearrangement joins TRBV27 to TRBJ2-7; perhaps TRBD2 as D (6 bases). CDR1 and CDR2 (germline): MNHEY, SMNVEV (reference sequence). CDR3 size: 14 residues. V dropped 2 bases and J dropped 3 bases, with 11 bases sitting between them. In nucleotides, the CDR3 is TGTGCCAGCAGTTTAGGCGGGGCCTTCTACGAGCAGTACTTC. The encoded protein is CASSLGGAFYEQYF.

The CDR3 loop is CASGVQTGTGGFGANVLTF. As DNA, the CDR3 is TGTGCTAGTGGTGTGCAAACCGGGACAGGGGGGTTTGGGGCCAACGTCCTGACTTTC. The chain employs TRBV12-5 and TRBJ2-6; TRBD1 agrees at 11 bases. This CDR3 comprises 19 residues. Germline CDR1 LGHNT, CDR2 FRNRAP. The ends lost 5 bases at V and 3 bases at J; junction bases unmatched: 12. Variable domain in full (rest from reference TRBV12-5 and TRBJ2-6): DARVTQTPRHKVTEMGQEVTMRCQPILGHNTVFWYRQTMMQGLELLAYFRNRAPLDDSGMPKDRFSAEMPDATLATLKIQPSEPRDSAVYFCASGVQTGTGGFGANVLTFGAGSRLTVL.

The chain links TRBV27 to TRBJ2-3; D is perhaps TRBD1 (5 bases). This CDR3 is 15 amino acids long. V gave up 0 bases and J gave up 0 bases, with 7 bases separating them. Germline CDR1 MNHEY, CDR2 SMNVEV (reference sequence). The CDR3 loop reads CASSLSRASTDTQYF. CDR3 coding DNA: TGTGCCAGCAGTTTATCCAGGGCGAGCACAGATACGCAGTATTTT.

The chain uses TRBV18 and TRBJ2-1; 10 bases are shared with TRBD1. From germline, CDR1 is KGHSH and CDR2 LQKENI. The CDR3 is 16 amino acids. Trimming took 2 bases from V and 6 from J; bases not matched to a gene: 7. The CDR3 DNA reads TGTGCCAGCTCACCAGGGACAGGGGTGGGAGGCAATGAGCAGTTCTTC. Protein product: CASSPGTGVGGNEQFF. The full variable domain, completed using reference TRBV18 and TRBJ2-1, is NAGVMQNPRHLVRRRGQEARLRCSPMKGHSHVYWYRQLPEEGLKFMVYLQKENIIDESGMPKERFSAEFPKEGPSILRIQQVVRGDSAAYFCASSPGTGVGGNEQFFGPGTRLTVL.

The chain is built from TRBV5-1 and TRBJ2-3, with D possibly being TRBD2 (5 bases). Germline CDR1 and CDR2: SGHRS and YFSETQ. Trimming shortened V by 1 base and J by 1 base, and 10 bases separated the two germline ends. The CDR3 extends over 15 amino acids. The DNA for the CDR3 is TGCGCCAGCAGCTTGTCGGGGATGGGCACAGATACGCAGTATTTT. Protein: CASSLSGMGTDTQYF.

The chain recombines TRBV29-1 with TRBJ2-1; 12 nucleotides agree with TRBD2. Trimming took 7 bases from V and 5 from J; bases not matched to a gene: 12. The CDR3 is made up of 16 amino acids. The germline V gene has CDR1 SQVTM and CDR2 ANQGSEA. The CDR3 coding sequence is TGCAGCGCAACAACAGCTAGCGGGGGGGCCAACAATGAGCAGTTCTTC. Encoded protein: CSATTASGGANNEQFF.

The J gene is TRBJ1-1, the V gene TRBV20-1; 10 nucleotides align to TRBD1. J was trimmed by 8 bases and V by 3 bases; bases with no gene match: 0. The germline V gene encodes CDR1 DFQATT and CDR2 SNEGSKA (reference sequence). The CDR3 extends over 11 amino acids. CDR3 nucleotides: TGCAGTGCTAGGGGACAGGGGGAAGCTTTCTTT. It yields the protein CSARGQGEAFF.

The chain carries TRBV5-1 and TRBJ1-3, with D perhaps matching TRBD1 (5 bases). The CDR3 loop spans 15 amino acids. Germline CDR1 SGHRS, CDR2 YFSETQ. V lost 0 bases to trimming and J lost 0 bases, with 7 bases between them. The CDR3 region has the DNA TGCGCCAGCAGCTTGGGACAGATCTCTGGAAACACCATATATTTT. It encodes CASSLGQISGNTIYF.

The CDR3 DNA reads TGTGCCAGCTCACCCCAGAAAACTAGCTCCTACAATGAGCAGTTCTTC. It codes for CASSPQKTSSYNEQFF. V and J are TRBV18 and TRBJ2-1; D possibly corresponds to TRBD2 (5 bases). Trimming removed 3 bases from V and 0 bases from J, with 12 bases in between. This CDR3 is 16 amino acids long. Per the germline V gene, CDR1 is KGHSH and CDR2 is LQKENI.

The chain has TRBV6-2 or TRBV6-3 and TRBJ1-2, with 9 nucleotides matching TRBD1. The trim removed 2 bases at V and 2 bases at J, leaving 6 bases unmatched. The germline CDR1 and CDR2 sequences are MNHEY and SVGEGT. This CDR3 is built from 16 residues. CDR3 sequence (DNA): TGTGCCAGCAGTTACGCTACCGGGACAGGGAACTATGGCTACACCTTC. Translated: CASSYATGTGNYGYTF.

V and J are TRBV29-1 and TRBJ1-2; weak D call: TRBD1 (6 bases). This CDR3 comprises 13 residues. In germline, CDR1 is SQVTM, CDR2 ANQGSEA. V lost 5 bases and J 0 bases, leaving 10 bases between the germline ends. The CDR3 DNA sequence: TGCAGCGTTAATACAGGGTCTAACTATGGCTACACCTTC. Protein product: CSVNTGSNYGYTF.

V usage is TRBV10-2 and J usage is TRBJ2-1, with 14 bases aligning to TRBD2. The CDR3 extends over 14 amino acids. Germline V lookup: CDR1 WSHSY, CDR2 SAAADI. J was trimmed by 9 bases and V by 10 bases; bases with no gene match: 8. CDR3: CATQTSGGAPEQFF. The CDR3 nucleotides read TGCGCCACCCAGACTAGCGGGGGGGCCCCTGAGCAGTTCTTC.

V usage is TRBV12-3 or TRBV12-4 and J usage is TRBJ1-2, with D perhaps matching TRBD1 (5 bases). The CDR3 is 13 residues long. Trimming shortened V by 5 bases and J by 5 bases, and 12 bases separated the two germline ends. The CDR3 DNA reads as TGTGCCAGCAGTCCGCAGGGTTGGTATGGCTACACCTTC. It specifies CASSPQGWYGYTF.

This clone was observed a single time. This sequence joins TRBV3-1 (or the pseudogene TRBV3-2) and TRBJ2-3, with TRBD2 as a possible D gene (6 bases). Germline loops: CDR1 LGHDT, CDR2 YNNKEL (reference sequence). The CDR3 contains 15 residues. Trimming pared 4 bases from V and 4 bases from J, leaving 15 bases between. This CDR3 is CASSLSGESSDTQYF. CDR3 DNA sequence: TGTGCCAGCAGCCTGTCGGGAGAATCATCAGATACGCAGTATTTT.

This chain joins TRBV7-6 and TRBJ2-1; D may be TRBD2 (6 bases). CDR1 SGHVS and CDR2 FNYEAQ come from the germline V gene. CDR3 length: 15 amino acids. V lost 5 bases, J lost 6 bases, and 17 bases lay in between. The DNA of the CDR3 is TGTGCCAGCAGCCGACAAGTGGAGGGCGGCAATGAGCAGTTCTTC. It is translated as CASSRQVEGGNEQFF. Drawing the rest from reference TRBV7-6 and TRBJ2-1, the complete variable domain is GAGVSQSPRYKVTKRGQDVALRCDPISGHVSLYWYRQALGQGPEFLTYFNYEAQQDKSGLPNDRFSAERPEGSISTLTIQRTEQRDSAMYRCASSRQVEGGNEQFFGPGTRLTVL.